What follows are 20 T cell receptor beta chains derived from one specimen sequenced in a study of blood T cell repertoires in COVID-19. Measured with immunoSEQ multiplex PCR; TCRdb has only the in-frame clones, and not every one. The sample records more than 150,000 clones, roughly 90% being singletons. The sequenced sample was peripheral blood. All receptors derive from a man in his sixties with acute or convalescent COVID-19.

The chain recombines TRBV27 with TRBJ2-1; 10 bases are shared with TRBD2. V shed 0 bases, J shed 7 bases, and the junction held 9 bases outside the gene matches. CDR1 MNHEY and CDR2 SMNVEV come from the germline V gene (reference sequence). This CDR3 is 17 amino acids long. CDR3 bases: TGTGCCAGCAGTTTATCCACCCCTAGCGGGGGAAGGAATGAGCAGTTCTTC. Translation gives CASSLSTPSGGRNEQFF.

The chain recombines TRBV18 with TRBJ1-4; perhaps TRBD1 as D (6 bases). Germline V lookup: CDR1 KGHSH, CDR2 LQKENI. The V end lost 0 bases, the J end lost 0 bases, and 17 bases lay between the germline ends. This CDR3 contains 19 residues. The CDR3 sequence: CASSPPAGGEFSTNEKLFF. CDR3 sequence (DNA): TGTGCCAGCTCACCACCCGCTGGGGGCGAATTCTCAACTAATGAAAAACTGTTTTTT.

As DNA, the CDR3 is TGTGCCAGCAGCTTAGGTCTTGTAACAGCCACAGATACGCAGTATTTT. This codes for CASSLGLVTATDTQYF. The chain has TRBV11-2 and TRBJ2-3; D ambiguous. The germline gives CDR1 SGHAT, CDR2 FQNNGV. Between the trimmed V and J ends, which lost 1 base and 2 bases, there was a span of 13 bases. The CDR3 runs to 16 residues.

CDR3 sequence (DNA): TGTGCCAGCAGCTCGGGACAGGGGGGCACTGAAGCTTTCTTT. Its protein product is CASSSGQGGTEAFF. The chain uses TRBV5-5 and TRBJ1-1; 11 positions match TRBD1. The CDR3 is 14 amino acids. Germline V gene lookup returns CDR1 SGHKS and CDR2 YYEKEE (reference sequence). The trim removed 3 bases at V and 4 bases at J, leaving 2 bases unmatched.

In this sample, this clone turned up once. This rearrangement joins TRBV6-5 to TRBJ1-1; TRBD1 might be the D (5 bases). Deletions cut 7 bases from V and 3 bases from J, with 15 bases between. The CDR3 is 14 amino acids. From germline, CDR1 is MNHEY and CDR2 SVGAGI. CDR3 region: CASIQDTSYTEAFF. In DNA form, the CDR3 reads TGTGCCAGCATACAGGACACCTCGTACACTGAAGCTTTCTTT.

The gene calls are TRBV7-8 and TRBJ1-1, with 7 nucleotides matching TRBD1. CDR1 SGHVS and CDR2 FQNEAQ come from the germline V gene. J lost 2 bases, V lost 3 bases, and 6 bases had no gene match. CDR3 length: 15 amino acids. CDR3 in amino acids: CASSFVAGGNTEAFF. DNA of the CDR3: TGTGCCAGCAGCTTCGTGGCAGGGGGAAACACTGAAGCTTTCTTT.

The gene calls are TRBV27 and TRBJ2-7, with a possible D match to TRBD1 (6 bases). Germline assignment: CDR1 MNHEY and CDR2 SMNVEV (reference sequence). Trimming removed 5 bases from V and 3 bases from J, with 14 bases in between. The CDR3 has 14 amino acids. CDR3 sequence: CASSSLGHLYEQYF. The CDR3 DNA reads as TGTGCCAGCAGTAGCCTGGGACACCTCTACGAGCAGTACTTC.

The chain links TRBV19 to TRBJ1-2, with D hard to call. The germline V gene has CDR1 LNHDA and CDR2 SQIVND (reference sequence). Trimming cost V 0 bases and J 3 bases, with 11 bases left between them. The CDR3 runs 15 residues. Written as DNA, the CDR3 is TGTGCCAGTAGTATAGATGACGTGGGAGACTATGGCTACACCTTC. It yields the protein CASSIDDVGDYGYTF.

This chain uses TRBV11-2 with TRBJ2-5, with D possibly matching TRBD1 (7 bases). CDR3 length: 15 residues. Germline-derived CDR1 and CDR2 are SGHAT and FQNNGV. V was shortened by 5 bases and J by 4 bases, with 17 bases between the two germline ends. The CDR3 DNA reads as TGTGCCAGCAGCCAGGACTACAGGGGCCTAGAGACCCAGTACTTC. It encodes CASSQDYRGLETQYF.

The V and J genes are TRBV7-8 and TRBJ2-5; possible D gene TRBD2, 5 bases. Germline CDR1 is SGHVS and CDR2 is FQNEAQ. This CDR3 region has 11 residues. Deletions cut 5 bases from V and 5 bases from J, with 6 bases between. The CDR3 region has the DNA TGTGCCAGCAGCCGGAGGGAGACCCAGTACTTC. Its protein is CASSRRETQYF.

This chain uses TRBV30 with TRBJ1-5; the D gene is possibly TRBD1 (5 bases). V lost 1 base to trimming and J lost 6 bases, with 10 bases between them. The CDR3 loop spans 13 amino acids. CDR1 GTSNPN and CDR2 SVGIG come from the germline V gene (reference sequence). The CDR3 sequence is CAWSGQFGQPQHF. DNA of the CDR3: TGTGCCTGGAGTGGACAGTTCGGTCAGCCCCAGCATTTT.

The CDR3 sequence is CASSYVYEAFF. The CDR3 DNA is TGTGCCAGCAGTTACGTGTATGAAGCTTTCTTT. The chain joins TRBV6-2 or TRBV6-3 to TRBJ1-1; D is uncertain. The germline V gene has CDR1 MNHEY and CDR2 SVGEGT. V was cut by 2 bases and J by 7 bases, with 5 bases left in between. This CDR3 is 11 amino acids long.

As concerns this clone: Other DNA sequences from this sample encode an identical CDR3 as well. V usage is TRBV5-6 and J usage is TRBJ2-7, with 7 bases identical to TRBD1. Germline V gives CDR1 SGHDT, CDR2 YYEEEE. V gave up 0 bases and J gave up 2 bases; unmatched junction bases: 2. The CDR3 has 14 amino acids. The CDR3 here is CASSLGQGAYEQYF. The CDR3 DNA is TGTGCCAGCAGCTTGGGCCAGGGGGCCTACGAGCAGTACTTC.

This clone was counted once. The V and J genes are TRBV10-2 and TRBJ2-5; the D is unclear. This CDR3 has 13 residues. The ends were cut back, 3 bases at V and 5 bases at J, with 10 bases in the middle. The V gene's germline CDR1 is WSHSY and CDR2 SAAADI. The CDR3: CASSENLVETQYF. CDR3 bases: TGCGCCAGCAGTGAAAATCTAGTCGAGACCCAGTACTTC.

This sequence joins TRBV11-2 and TRBJ1-1, with D maybe TRBD1 (6 bases). Germline CDR1 and CDR2: SGHAT and FQNNGV. The V end was cut by 1 base, the J end by 8 bases, with 17 bases between. The CDR3 contains 15 residues. CDR3 coding DNA: TGTGCCAGCAGCTTAGCCCCCGGCAACAGGGCAGAAGCTTTCTTT. Its translation: CASSLAPGNRAEAFF.

CDR3 sequence: CASSQEGQFNEKLFF. Here the CDR3 DNA reads TGCGCCAGCAGCCAAGAAGGACAGTTCAATGAAAAACTGTTTTTT. The V call is TRBV4-3, the J call TRBJ1-4; a weak D match, TRBD1 (6 bases). CDR1 and CDR2 (germline): LGHNA, YSLEER. V was shortened by 0 bases and J by 5 bases, with 10 bases between the two germline ends. The CDR3 runs to 15 residues.

The V call is TRBV4-3, the J call TRBJ1-2; D gene uncertain. The CDR3 spans 15 residues. Trimming removed 0 bases from V and 2 bases from J, with 10 bases in between. CDR1 is LGHNA and CDR2 is YSLEER in the germline V gene. CDR3 DNA: TGCGCCAGCAGCCAAGATATGGCCCTCAACTATGGCTACACCTTC. The encoded protein is CASSQDMALNYGYTF.

The V gene is TRBV7-2, the J gene TRBJ1-1, with TRBD1 matching 8 bases. The CDR3 has 16 amino acids. The trim removed 1 base at V and 4 bases at J, leaving 8 bases unmatched. Germline V gene lookup returns CDR1 SGHTA and CDR2 FQGNSA. CDR3 sequence (DNA): TGTGCCAGCAGCTTAGGGCAGGGGGCCCTCCTCACTGAAGCTTTCTTT. Its translation is CASSLGQGALLTEAFF.

The chain carries TRBV7-9 and TRBJ2-1; 8 nucleotides match TRBD2. This CDR3 comprises 14 residues. Trimming cost V 7 bases and J 9 bases; bases outside gene matches: 11. The germline gives CDR1 SEHNR, CDR2 FQNEAQ (reference sequence). The CDR3, as DNA: TGTGCCAGCACTAGCGGGCGGCTCGGGGGTGAGCAGTTCTTC. Translating gives CASTSGRLGGEQFF. Full variable domain (rest looked up from reference TRBV7-9 and TRBJ2-1): DTGVSQNPRHKITKRGQNVTFRCDPISEHNRLYWYRQTLGQGPEFLTYFQNEAQLEKSRLLSDRFSAERPKGSFSTLEIQRTEQGDSAMYLCASTSGRLGGEQFFGPGTRLTVL.

J is TRBJ1-4 and V is TRBV5-1; D gene unclear. The V end lost 6 bases, the J end lost 5 bases, and 14 bases lay between the germline ends. This CDR3 has 14 residues. CDR1 is SGHRS, CDR2 YFSETQ, per germline. The CDR3 is CASTFGGPNEKLFF. The CDR3 DNA reads TGCGCCAGCACTTTTGGAGGGCCGAATGAAAAACTGTTTTTT.